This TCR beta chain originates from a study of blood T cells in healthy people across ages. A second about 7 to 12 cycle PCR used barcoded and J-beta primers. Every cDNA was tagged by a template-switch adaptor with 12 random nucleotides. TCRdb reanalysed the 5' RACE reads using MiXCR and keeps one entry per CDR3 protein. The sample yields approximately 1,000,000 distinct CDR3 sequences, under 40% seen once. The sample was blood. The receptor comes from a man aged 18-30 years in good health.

The CDR3 DNA sequence: TGCAGTGCCCCTTGGGACAGCTCCTACAATGAGCAGTACTTC. It codes for CSAPWDSSYNEQYF. This chain connects TRBV20-1 to TRBJ2-1; 7 bases are a match to TRBD1. The DNA end is a closer match to TRBJ2-7, so the J assignment may be wrong. This CDR3 spans 14 amino acids. The germline V gene has CDR1 DFQATT and CDR2 SNEGSKA (reference sequence).